These T cell receptor beta chains were read from a single sample in a study of shared clonotypes between healthy human individuals. This table comes from immunoSEQ multiplex PCR, and its TCRdb copy is limited to in-frame clones, with some not included. This sample has roughly 2,000,000 clones, with about 95% found just once. Material: naive CD8+ T cells sorted from blood. The receptors stem from a young man in good health. Each CDR3 is given with its conserved first and last residue. Fields, in order: J gene, D gene, clone size, V gene, CDR3 protein, CDR3 DNA. D genes are given only for firm matches. Clone size is shown for a subset of rows, as once, few, many or a class of expanded clone.

j_call: TRBJ2-7; d_call: NA; clone_size: once; v_call: TRBV2; cdr3_aa: CASSGMGLEQYF; cdr3_nt: TGTGCCAGCAGTGGGATGGGCCTCGAGCAGTACTTC
j_call: TRBJ1-1; d_call: NA; clone_size: NA; v_call: TRBV4-2; cdr3_aa: CASSQGFPGALSTEAFF; cdr3_nt: TGTGCCAGCAGCCAAGGTTTTCCGGGGGCGCTCAGCACTGAAGCTTTCTTT
j_call: TRBJ2-7; d_call: NA; clone_size: once; v_call: TRBV27; cdr3_aa: CASSLVSSAEQYF; cdr3_nt: TGTGCCAGCAGCCTCGTTAGTAGCGCCGAGCAGTACTTC
j_call: TRBJ2-7; d_call: TRBD1; clone_size: NA; v_call: TRBV11-2; cdr3_aa: CASSPPGTGAYEQYF; cdr3_nt: TGTGCCAGCAGCCCCCCAGGGACAGGGGCCTACGAGCAGTACTTC
j_call: TRBJ2-5; d_call: NA; clone_size: NA; v_call: TRBV7-9; cdr3_aa: CASTPGEVETQYF; cdr3_nt: TGTGCCAGCACCCCCGGGGAAGTGGAGACCCAGTACTTC
j_call: TRBJ2-1; d_call: TRBD2; clone_size: NA; v_call: TRBV11-2; cdr3_aa: CASSLDLREGSYNEQFF; cdr3_nt: TGTGCCAGCAGCTTAGATCTGCGGGAGGGGTCCTACAATGAGCAGTTCTTC
j_call: TRBJ1-4; d_call: TRBD1; clone_size: NA; v_call: TRBV27; cdr3_aa: CANCLRQGPCEKLFF; cdr3_nt: TGTGCCAACTGCCTTCGACAGGGACCATGTGAAAAACTGTTTTTT
j_call: TRBJ1-5; d_call: NA; clone_size: NA; v_call: TRBV7-9; cdr3_aa: CASSFSEGGQPQHF; cdr3_nt: TGTGCCAGCAGCTTTTCTGAAGGGGGACAGCCCCAGCATTTT
j_call: TRBJ2-5; d_call: TRBD1; clone_size: NA; v_call: TRBV6-5; cdr3_aa: CASSTDRGTQETQYF; cdr3_nt: TGTGCCAGCAGTACGGACAGGGGGACTCAAGAGACCCAGTACTTC
j_call: TRBJ2-3; d_call: NA; clone_size: NA; v_call: TRBV30; cdr3_aa: CAWTPVRAIDTQYF; cdr3_nt: TGTGCCTGGACCCCCGTCAGGGCCATAGATACGCAGTATTTT
j_call: TRBJ2-2; d_call: TRBD2; clone_size: once; v_call: TRBV27; cdr3_aa: CASSLLASGGTGELFF; cdr3_nt: TGTGCCAGCAGTTTATTGGCTAGCGGGGGCACCGGGGAGCTGTTTTTT
j_call: TRBJ2-5; d_call: TRBD2; clone_size: NA; v_call: TRBV7-2; cdr3_aa: CASRIIGLEETQYF; cdr3_nt: TGTGCCAGCAGAATTATAGGACTAGAAGAGACCCAGTACTTC
j_call: TRBJ1-1; d_call: TRBD1; clone_size: NA; v_call: TRBV13; cdr3_aa: CASSLSITGVNTEAFF; cdr3_nt: TGTGCCAGCAGCTTATCGATTACAGGGGTGAACACTGAAGCTTTCTTT
j_call: TRBJ2-3; d_call: TRBD1; clone_size: NA; v_call: TRBV7-3; cdr3_aa: CASSQGQGLTDTQYF; cdr3_nt: TGTGCCAGCAGCCAAGGACAGGGTTTGACAGATACGCAGTATTTT
j_call: TRBJ2-1; d_call: TRBD2; clone_size: NA; v_call: TRBV6-6; cdr3_aa: CASSYLLAGGYNEQFF; cdr3_nt: TGTGCCAGCAGTTACCTACTAGCGGGAGGCTACAATGAGCAGTTCTTC
j_call: TRBJ2-1; d_call: NA; clone_size: NA; v_call: TRBV7-2; cdr3_aa: CASSLRTVNEQFF; cdr3_nt: TGTGCCAGCAGCTTAAGGACGGTCAATGAGCAGTTCTTC